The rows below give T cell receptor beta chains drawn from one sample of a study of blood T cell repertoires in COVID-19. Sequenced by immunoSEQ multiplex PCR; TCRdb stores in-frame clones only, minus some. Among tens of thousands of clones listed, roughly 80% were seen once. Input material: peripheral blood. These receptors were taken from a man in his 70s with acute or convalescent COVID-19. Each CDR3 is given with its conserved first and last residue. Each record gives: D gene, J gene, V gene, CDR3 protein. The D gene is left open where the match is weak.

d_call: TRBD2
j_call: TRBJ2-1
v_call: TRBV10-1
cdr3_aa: CASSEVAGFEQFF

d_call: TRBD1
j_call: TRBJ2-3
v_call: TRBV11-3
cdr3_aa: CASSLRGTGTDTQYF

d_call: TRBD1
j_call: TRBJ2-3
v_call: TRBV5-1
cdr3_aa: CASSLGQGISDTQYF

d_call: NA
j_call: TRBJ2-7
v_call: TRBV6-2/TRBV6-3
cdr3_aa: CASSSKRTAFNGAGQYF

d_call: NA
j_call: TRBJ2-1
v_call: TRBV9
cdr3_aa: CASSVGGFDEQFF

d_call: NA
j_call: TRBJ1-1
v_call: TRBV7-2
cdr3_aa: CASSSPLRSAFF

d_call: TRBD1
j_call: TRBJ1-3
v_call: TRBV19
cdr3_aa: CASSIQGERASGNTIYF

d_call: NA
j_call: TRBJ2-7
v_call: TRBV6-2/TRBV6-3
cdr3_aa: CASSYIAGRYEQYF

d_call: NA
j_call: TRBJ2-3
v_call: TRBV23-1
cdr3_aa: CASSQSYIHKTSTDTQYF

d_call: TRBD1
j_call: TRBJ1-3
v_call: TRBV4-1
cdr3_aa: CASSPTGVPGNTIYF

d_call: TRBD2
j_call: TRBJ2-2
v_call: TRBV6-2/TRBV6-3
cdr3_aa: CASSYLTSGNTGELFF

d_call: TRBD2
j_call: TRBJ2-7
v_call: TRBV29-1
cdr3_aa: CSVGTSGGSQYF

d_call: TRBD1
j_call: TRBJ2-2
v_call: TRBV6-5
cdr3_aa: CASRSGTGYTGELFF

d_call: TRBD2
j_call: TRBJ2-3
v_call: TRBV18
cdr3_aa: CASSLSGSADTQYF

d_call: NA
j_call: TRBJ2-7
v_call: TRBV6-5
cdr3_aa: CASSRKGEGAYEQYF

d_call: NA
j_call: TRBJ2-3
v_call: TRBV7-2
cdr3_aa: CASSTGTYKDTQYF

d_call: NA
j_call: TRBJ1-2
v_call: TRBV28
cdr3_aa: CASVGLMGGYTF

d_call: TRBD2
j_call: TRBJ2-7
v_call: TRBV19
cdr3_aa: CASSREARGGSYEQYF

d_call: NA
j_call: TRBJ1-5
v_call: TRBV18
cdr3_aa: CASSPFGQSNQPQHF

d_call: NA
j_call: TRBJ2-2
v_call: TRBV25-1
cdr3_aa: CASSIQETTGELFF

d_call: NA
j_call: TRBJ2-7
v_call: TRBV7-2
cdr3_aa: CASSQIRTPYEQYF

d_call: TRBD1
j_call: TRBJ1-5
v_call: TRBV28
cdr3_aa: CASRQTGRSNQPQHF

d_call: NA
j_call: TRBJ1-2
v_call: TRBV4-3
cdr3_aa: CASSPSQRNSGYTF

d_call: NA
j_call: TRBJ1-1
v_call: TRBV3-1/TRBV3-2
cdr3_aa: CASTGGANTEAFF

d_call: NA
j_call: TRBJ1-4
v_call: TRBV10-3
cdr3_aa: CAISHGRDNEKLFF